Reported below is one T cell receptor (beta chain). The antigen it recognizes is unknown. No base-level quality is on record; no much larger clone is a single base apart. This sample is part of a study of blood T cell repertoires in COVID-19 (TCRdb year 2020). Background on the whole study: Samples covering the acute and convalescent phases of COVID-19 were provided by collaborators in the United States, Italy and Spain. The samples were drawn from two sources: the first 160 participants of the ongoing ImmuneRACE study, and fewer than 1,500 subjects contributed by 6 global collaborators. Where available, HLA class I and class II types were obtained from metadata supplied by the sample provider rather than from assay-based typing. Sample metadata almost always included a de-identified subject ID, COVID-19 status, age in years and sex. The material from the prospective study consisted of cDNA or gDNA derived from T cells, B-cell-depleted T cells, or PBMCs. Subjects who had been exposed to COVID-19, were actively infected with it, or had recovered from it provided the deeply sampled blood TCRbeta repertoires that made up the dataset. The repertoires were released in a freely available public database intended as a resource for research on the immune response to SARS-CoV-2.

Each collaborating institution followed its own protocols to collect whole blood in K2EDTA tubes. For TCRbeta analysis, collaborators shipped samples as frozen whole blood, isolated PBMCs, or DNA extracted from either of those sample types. Overall study results and their limits: The amount of clinical and demographic metadata varied by source and participant and was provided uncurated.

The CDR3 starts with the cysteine, ends with the phenylalanine, and has 19 residues. This entry keeps only the CDR3 DNA: 57 bases, framed from base 1. V is shortened by 0 bases, J by 4 bases, and the region joining them spans 25 bases. The immunoSEQ Assay, a bias-controlled multiplex PCR, was used to amplify TCRbeta CDR3 regions from genomic DNA. The source study handled its data this way. The number of nucleated cells in each sample was estimated by amplification of reference gene primers within the assay. To quantify the absolute abundance of each unique TCRbeta CDR3 rearrangement, sequence reads were collapsed and filtered. For each sample, productive Simpson clonality was calculated as the square root of Simpson's diversity index over productive rearrangements. What TCRdb holds here is the immuneACCESS table cut down to in-frame rearrangements. Part of the clones is not present; checked against another copy, under half of the missing clones reflect an unresolved V gene, and the others are unexplained. V, J and clone size were drawn from that table, and D and trimming were deduced from the DNA. Counted in this sample were 130,000 to 150,000 clones; approximately 80% of them appeared once. Roughly 3% of the sample is taken by the ten largest.

The sequence was obtained from a woman aged 40 to 50 with active or convalescent COVID-19. The chain is encoded by TRBV5-3 joined to TRBJ1-2; the D gene is possibly TRBD1, with 5 bases matching. TRBV5-3 is designated an ORF whose function remains uncertain. The specimen sequenced was peripheral blood. CDR3 loop: CARSLVRGGELGAFYGYTF. In nucleotide form, the sequence is TGTGCCAGAAGCTTGGTACGGGGCGGGGAGCTTGGCGCATTCTATGGCTACACCTTC.